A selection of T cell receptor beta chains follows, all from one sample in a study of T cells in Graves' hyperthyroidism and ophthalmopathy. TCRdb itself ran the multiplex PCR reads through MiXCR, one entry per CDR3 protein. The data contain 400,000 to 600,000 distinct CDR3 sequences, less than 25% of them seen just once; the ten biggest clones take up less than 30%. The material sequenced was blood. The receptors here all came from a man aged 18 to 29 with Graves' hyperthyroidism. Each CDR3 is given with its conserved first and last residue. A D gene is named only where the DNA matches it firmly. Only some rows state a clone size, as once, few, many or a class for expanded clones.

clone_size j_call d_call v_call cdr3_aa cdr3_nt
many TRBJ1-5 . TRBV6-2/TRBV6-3 CASSYGPGGSYQPQHF TGTGCCAGCAGTTACGGTCCGGGGGGCAGTTATCAGCCCCAGCATTTT
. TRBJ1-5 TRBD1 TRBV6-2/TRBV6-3 CASRPRTGRRSNQPQHF TGTGCCAGCAGACCACGGACAGGGCGACGTAGCAATCAGCCCCAGCATTTT
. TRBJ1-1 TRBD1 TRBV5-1 CASSSTGGGIEAFF TGCGCCAGCAGCTCGACAGGGGGCGGAATAGAAGCTTTCTTT
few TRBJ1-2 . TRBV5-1 CASSPTPYNYGYTF TGCGCCAGCAGCCCAACACCCTATAACTATGGCTACACCTTC
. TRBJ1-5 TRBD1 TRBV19 CASSVRTGQNQPQHF TGTGCCAGTAGTGTTCGGACAGGCCAAAATCAGCCCCAGCATTTT
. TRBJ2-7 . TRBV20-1 CSAPGVYEQYF TGCAGTGCCCCAGGGGTCTACGAGCAGTACTTC
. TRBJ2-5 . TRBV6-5 CASSYGAQETQYF TGTGCCAGCAGTTACGGAGCTCAAGAGACCCAGTACTTC
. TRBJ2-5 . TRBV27 CASSPRLWETQYF TGTGCCAGCAGTCCGAGGTTGTGGGAGACCCAGTACTTC
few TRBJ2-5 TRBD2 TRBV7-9 CASTPSSGGGQETQYF TGTGCCAGCACTCCGAGTAGCGGGGGGGGCCAAGAGACCCAGTACTTC
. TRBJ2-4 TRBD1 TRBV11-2 CASSPDRGNIQYF TGTGCCAGCAGCCCGGACAGGGGCAACATTCAGTACTTC
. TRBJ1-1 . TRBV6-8 CASNFGVKRFTEAFF TGTGCCAGCAATTTCGGGGTAAAGAGGTTCACTGAAGCTTTCTTT
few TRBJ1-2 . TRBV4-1 CASSLPGDGYTF TGCGCCAGCAGCCTTCCGGGGGATGGCTACACCTTC
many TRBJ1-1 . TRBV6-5 CASSYGGPAEAFF TGTGCCAGCAGTTACGGCGGGCCCGCTGAAGCTTTCTTT
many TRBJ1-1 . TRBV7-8 CASSPRTAPAAFF TGTGCCAGCAGCCCCCGGACAGCCCCTGCCGCTTTCTTT
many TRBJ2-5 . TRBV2 CATYGGLGETQYF TGTGCCACCTATGGGGGACTTGGAGAGACCCAGTACTTC
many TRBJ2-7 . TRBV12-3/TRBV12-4 CASSSRRWPYEQYF TGTGCCAGCAGTTCCCGAAGGTGGCCCTACGAGCAGTACTTC
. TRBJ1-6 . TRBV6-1 CASSQPGSSYNSPLHF TGTGCCAGCAGTCAGCCAGGAAGCTCCTATAATTCACCCCTCCACTTT
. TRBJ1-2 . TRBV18 CASSPQMADGYTF TGTGCCAGCTCACCGCAGATGGCAGATGGCTACACCTTC
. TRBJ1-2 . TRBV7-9 CASSLQIYGYTF TGTGCCAGCAGCTTACAGATCTATGGCTACACCTTC
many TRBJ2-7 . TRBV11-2 CASSPPGGDPSYEQYF TGTGCCAGCAGCCCCCCCGGGGGAGACCCTTCCTACGAGCAGTACTTC
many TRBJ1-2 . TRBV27 CASSTGTAYGYTF TGTGCCAGCAGTACCGGGACGGCATATGGCTACACCTTC
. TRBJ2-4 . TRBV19 CASSILGVAETKNIQYF TGTGCCAGTAGTATATTGGGGGTCGCAGAGACCAAAAACATTCAGTACTTC
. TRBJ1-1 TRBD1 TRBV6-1 CASTQGQKAFF TGTGCCAGCACTCAGGGACAGAAAGCTTTCTTT
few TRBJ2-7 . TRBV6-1 CASSRRGTRLDEQYF TGTGCCAGCAGTAGGAGAGGGACACGGCTTGACGAGCAGTACTTC
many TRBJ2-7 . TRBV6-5 CASSSTPDPKREQYF TGTGCCAGCAGCTCAACCCCGGACCCCAAACGCGAGCAGTACTTC
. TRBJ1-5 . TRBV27 CASSLSRYGQPQHF TGTGCCAGCAGTTTATCGCGCTATGGACAGCCCCAGCATTTT
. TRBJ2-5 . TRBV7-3 CASSRGRDETQYF TGTGCCAGCAGCAGGGGTCGGGATGAGACCCAGTACTTC
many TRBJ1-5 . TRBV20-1 CSARDKGNQPQHF TGCAGTGCTAGAGATAAAGGGAATCAGCCCCAGCATTTT
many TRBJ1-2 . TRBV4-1 CASSQEEGSDDGYTF TGCGCCAGCAGCCAAGAGGAGGGAAGCGACGATGGCTACACCTTC
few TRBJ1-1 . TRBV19 CASTPSYPSVMNTEAFF TGTGCCAGTACCCCCTCTTACCCCAGTGTGATGAACACTGAAGCTTTCTTT
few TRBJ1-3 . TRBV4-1 CASSQVALGSFSGNTIYF TGCGCCAGCAGCCAAGTAGCGTTAGGGAGCTTCTCTGGAAACACCATATATTTT
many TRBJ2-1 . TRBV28 CASRYVPYNEQFF TGTGCCAGCAGATATGTCCCATACAATGAGCAGTTCTTC
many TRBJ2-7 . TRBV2 CAGSGPTYEQYF TGTGCCGGTTCCGGGCCAACCTACGAGCAGTACTTC
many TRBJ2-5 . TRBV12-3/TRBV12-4 CASSFGVGIQETQYF TGTGCCAGCAGTTTTGGGGTCGGGATTCAAGAGACCCAGTACTTC
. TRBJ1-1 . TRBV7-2 CASSFAGTVNTEAFF TGTGCCAGCAGCTTCGCCGGGACCGTTAACACTGAAGCTTTCTTT
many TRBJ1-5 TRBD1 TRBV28 CASKQDRVYNQPQHF TGTGCCAGCAAACAAGACAGGGTCTACAATCAGCCCCAGCATTTT
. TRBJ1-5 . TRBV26 CVCSAHTVLGNQPQHF TGTGTCTGCAGTGCCCACACAGTGTTGGGCAATCAGCCCCAGCATTTT
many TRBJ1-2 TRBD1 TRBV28 CASRPFPGQGLYTF TGTGCCAGCAGACCATTTCCGGGACAGGGGTTGTACACCTTC
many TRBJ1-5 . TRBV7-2 CASSPRGGGNQPQHF TGTGCCAGCAGCCCCAGAGGCGGGGGCAATCAGCCCCAGCATTTT
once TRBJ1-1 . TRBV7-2 CASSLEWARSAFF TGTGCCAGCAGCTTAGAATGGGCCCGGAGCGCTTTCTTT
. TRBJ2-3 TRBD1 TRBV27 CASVETGTQFYTDTQYF TGTGCCAGCGTTGAGACAGGGACACAATTCTACACAGATACGCAGTATTTT
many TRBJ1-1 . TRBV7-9 CASSLESGARSGAFF TGTGCCAGCAGCTTAGAATCAGGGGCTAGAAGTGGAGCTTTCTTT
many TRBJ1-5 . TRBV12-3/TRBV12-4 CASTKWGGNQPQHF TGTGCCAGCACCAAGTGGGGGGGCAATCAGCCCCAGCATTTT
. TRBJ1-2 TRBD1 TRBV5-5 CASSAVTGTGYTF TGTGCCAGCAGCGCGGTGACAGGGACGGGCTACACCTTC
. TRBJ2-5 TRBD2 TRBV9 CASSVEAGPYQETQYF TGTGCCAGCAGCGTAGAAGCGGGACCCTACCAAGAGACCCAGTACTTC
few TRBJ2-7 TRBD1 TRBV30 CAWSVGQPSYEQYF TGTGCCTGGAGTGTGGGACAGCCTTCATACGAGCAGTACTTC
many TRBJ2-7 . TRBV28 CASSFAHRNEQYF TGTGCCAGCAGTTTCGCACACCGAAACGAGCAGTACTTC
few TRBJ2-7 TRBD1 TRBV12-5 CASGLVPGQGYEQYF TGTGCTAGTGGTTTGGTTCCGGGACAGGGCTACGAGCAGTACTTC
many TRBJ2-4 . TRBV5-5 CASSLGTTLKNIQYF TGTGCCAGCAGCTTGGGGACTACTCTTAAAAACATTCAGTACTTC
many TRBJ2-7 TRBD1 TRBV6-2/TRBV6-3 CASKTGGYEQYF TGTGCCAGCAAAACAGGGGGTTACGAGCAGTACTTC
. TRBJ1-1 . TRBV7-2 CASSLTTDNTEAFF TGTGCCAGCAGCCTCACGACCGATAACACTGAAGCTTTCTTT
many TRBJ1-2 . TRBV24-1 CATSDSRTVRGYTF TGTGCCACCAGTGATAGCCGGACAGTCCGTGGCTACACCTTC
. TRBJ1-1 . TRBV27 CASSRVEGDTEAFF TGTGCCAGCAGTAGGGTTGAAGGGGACACTGAAGCTTTCTTT
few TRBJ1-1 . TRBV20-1 CSAKIHRVAGTEAFF TGCAGTGCCAAAATCCACAGGGTTGCGGGCACTGAAGCTTTCTTT
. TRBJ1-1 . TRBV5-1 CASSLDTGLETKAFF TGCGCCAGCAGCTTGGATACAGGGTTGGAAACTAAAGCTTTCTTT